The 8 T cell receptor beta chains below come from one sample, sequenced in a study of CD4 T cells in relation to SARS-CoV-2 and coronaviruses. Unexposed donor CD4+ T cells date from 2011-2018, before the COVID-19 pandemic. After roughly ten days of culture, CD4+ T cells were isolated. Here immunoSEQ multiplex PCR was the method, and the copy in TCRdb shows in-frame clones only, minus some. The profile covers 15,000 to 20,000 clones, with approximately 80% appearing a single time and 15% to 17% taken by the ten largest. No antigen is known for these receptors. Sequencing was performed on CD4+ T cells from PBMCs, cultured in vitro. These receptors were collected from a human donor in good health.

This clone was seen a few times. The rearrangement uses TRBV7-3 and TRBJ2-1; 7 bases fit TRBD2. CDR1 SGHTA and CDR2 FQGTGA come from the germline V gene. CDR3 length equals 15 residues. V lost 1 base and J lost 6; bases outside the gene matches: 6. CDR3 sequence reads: CASSLSGGSGNEQFF. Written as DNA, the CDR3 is TGTGCCAGCAGCTTAAGTGGCGGGAGTGGCAATGAGCAGTTCTTC. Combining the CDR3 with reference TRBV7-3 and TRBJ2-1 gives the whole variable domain GAGVSQTPSNKVTEKGKYVELRCDPISGHTALYWYRQSLGQGPEFLIYFQGTGAADDSGLPNDRFFAVRPEGSVSTLKIQRTERGDSAVYLCASSLSGGSGNEQFFGPGTRLTVL.

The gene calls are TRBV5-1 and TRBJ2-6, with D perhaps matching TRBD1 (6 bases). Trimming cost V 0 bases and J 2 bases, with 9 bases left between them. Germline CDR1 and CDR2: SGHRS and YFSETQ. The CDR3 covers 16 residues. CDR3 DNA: TGCGCCAGCAGCTTGGAGGCAGGGGCTGGGGCCAACGTCCTGACTTTC. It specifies CASSLEAGAGANVLTF.

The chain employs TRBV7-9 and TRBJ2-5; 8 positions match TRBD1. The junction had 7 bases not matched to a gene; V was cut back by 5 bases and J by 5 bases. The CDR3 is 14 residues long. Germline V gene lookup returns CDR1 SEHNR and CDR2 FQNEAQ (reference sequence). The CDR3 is CASSPRTGMETQYF. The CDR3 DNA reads TGTGCCAGCAGCCCACGGACAGGGATGGAGACCCAGTACTTC. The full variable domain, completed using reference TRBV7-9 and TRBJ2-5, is DTGVSQNPRHKITKRGQNVTFRCDPISEHNRLYWYRQTLGQGPEFLTYFQNEAQLEKSRLLSDRFSAERPKGSFSTLEIQRTEQGDSAMYLCASSPRTGMETQYFGPGTRLLVL.

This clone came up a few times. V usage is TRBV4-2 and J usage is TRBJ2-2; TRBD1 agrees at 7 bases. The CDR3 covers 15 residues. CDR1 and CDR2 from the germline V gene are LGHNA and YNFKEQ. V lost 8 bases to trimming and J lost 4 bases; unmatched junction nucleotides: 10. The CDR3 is CASGRDSGGTGELFF. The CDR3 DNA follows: TGTGCCAGCGGCCGGGACAGCGGTGGCACCGGGGAGCTGTTTTTT.

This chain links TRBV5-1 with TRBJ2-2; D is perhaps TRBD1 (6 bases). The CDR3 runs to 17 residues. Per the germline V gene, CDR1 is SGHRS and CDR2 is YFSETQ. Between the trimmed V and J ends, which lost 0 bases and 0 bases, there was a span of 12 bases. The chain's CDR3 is CASSLVHGTTNTGELFF. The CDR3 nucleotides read TGCGCCAGCAGCTTGGTCCATGGGACAACGAACACCGGGGAGCTGTTTTTT.

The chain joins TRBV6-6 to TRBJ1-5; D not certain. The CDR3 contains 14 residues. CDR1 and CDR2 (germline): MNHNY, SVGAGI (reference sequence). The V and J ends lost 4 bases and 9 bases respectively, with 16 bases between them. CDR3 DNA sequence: TGTGCCAGCAGTTCTCTCCAGGAAGTATCGCCCCAGCATTTT. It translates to CASSSLQEVSPQHF.

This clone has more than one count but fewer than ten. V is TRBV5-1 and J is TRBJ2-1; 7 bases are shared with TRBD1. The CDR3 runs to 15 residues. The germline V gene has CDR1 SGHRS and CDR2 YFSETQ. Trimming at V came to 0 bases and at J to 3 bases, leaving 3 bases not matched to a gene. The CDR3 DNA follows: TGCGCCAGCAGCTTGGGGGGGACAGTCTACAATGAGCAGTTCTTC. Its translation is CASSLGGTVYNEQFF.

The CDR3 nucleotides are TGCGCCAGCAGCTCGCTAGCGGGAGTTGAGCAGTTCTTC. This sequence encodes CASSSLAGVEQFF. The chain combines TRBV5-1 with TRBJ2-1; 10 bases are a match to TRBD2. Germline loops: CDR1 SGHRS, CDR2 YFSETQ. The length of the CDR3 is 13 residues. Losses at the gene ends were 3 bases for V and 9 bases for J; bases not matched to a gene: 3.